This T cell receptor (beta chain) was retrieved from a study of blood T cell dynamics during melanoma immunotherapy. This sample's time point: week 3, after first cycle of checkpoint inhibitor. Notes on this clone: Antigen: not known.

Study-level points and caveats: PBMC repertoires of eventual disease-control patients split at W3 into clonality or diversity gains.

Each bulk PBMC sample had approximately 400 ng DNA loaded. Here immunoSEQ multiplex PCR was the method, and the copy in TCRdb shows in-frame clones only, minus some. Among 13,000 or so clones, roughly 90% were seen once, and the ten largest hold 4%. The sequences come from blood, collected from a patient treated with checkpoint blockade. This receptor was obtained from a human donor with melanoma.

The CDR3 region has the DNA TGTGCCAGCAGCGACCTTTCAGGTTCACCCCTCCACTTT. This encodes CASSDLSGSPLHF. J is TRBJ1-6 and V is TRBV6-1; D uncertain. CDR1 and CDR2 (germline): MNHNS, SASEGT. The CDR3 sequence is 13 residues long. Trimming took off 6 bases at V and 9 bases at J, with 12 bases between the two ends.